What follows is one T cell receptor beta chain and its context. Only in-frame clones appear in the TCRdb table, and some are missing; sequencing was by immunoSEQ multiplex PCR. The sample lists approximately 150,000 clones, under 95% occurring once. In germline, CDR1 is SNHLY, CDR2 FYNNEI. The CDR3 sequence is 12 residues long. The V gene lost 5 bases and the J gene lost 2 bases, with 5 bases spanning the gap. The data belong to a study of control samples from healthy donors and cancer patients. The sample taken for sequencing was blood. The chain has TRBV2 and TRBJ2-3; D gene ambiguous. The receptor was derived from a man aged 18-30 years in good health. CDR3 in amino acids: CASSPSTDTQYF. As DNA, the CDR3 is TGTGCCAGCAGTCCGTCCACAGATACGCAGTATTTT.